This TCR beta chain stems from a study of CD8 T cells in ankylosing spondylitis. Findings and caveats of the study: According to the report, clones linked to the disease were significantly enriched in matched synovial fluid samples taken from ankylosing spondylitis patients.

TCRdb processed the 5' RACE reads anew with MiXCR; each CDR3 protein has one entry. The table lists about 340,000 distinct CDR3 sequences, roughly 14% of them singletons. This clonotype has just one count. Its antigen remains unidentified. CDR1 MNHNS and CDR2 SASEGT come from the germline V gene. This CDR3 region has 14 residues. V was pared by 5 bases and J by 0 bases, with 7 bases between. The rearrangement uses TRBV6-1 and TRBJ1-4, with a weak D call TRBD1 (5 bases). Material: blood, either unsorted or a sorted T cell fraction (not recorded which). The source of this sequence is a male donor with ankylosing spondylitis or in good health (not recorded which). In DNA, the CDR3 is TGTGCCAGCAGTACGACAGCAACTAATGAAAAACTGTTTTTT. Translation gives CASSTTATNEKLFF.